This T cell receptor (beta chain) appears in the sequencing data of a study of cytomegalovirus exposure and HLA in healthy donors. For the study at large: The platform used for the 110 or so validation repertoires matched that of the roughly 700 first-cohort repertoires, a later analysis reported. Notes on the study in general: A few CMV-associated chains proved CMV antigen-specific in vitro. The tendency of first-cohort TCR clusters to co-occur in the 100 to 150 validation repertoires was identified by a subsequent analysis. Researchers catalogued roughly 150 TCR beta chains as cytomegalovirus-associated.

V dropped 6 bases and J dropped 1; count of bases not matched to a gene: 5. Per the germline V gene, CDR1 is MNHNS and CDR2 is SASEGT. CDR3 length equals 14 residues. Libraries were prepared by immunoSEQ multiplex PCR; TCRdb keeps only in-frame clonotypes and omits some of them. This sample carries fewer than 200,000 clones, around nine tenths of them seen once, and the ten largest clones take roughly 6.6%. As for this clone: Its specificity is not known.

Material: PBMCs. The rearrangement joins TRBV6-1 to TRBJ1-1, with TRBD1 identical over 7 bases. This receptor was identified in a man aged 30 to 39 in good health and CMV-seropositive. The CDR3 DNA sequence: TGTGCCAGCAGCCCCGGGACAGAGAACACTGAAGCTTTCTTT. It codes for CASSPGTENTEAFF.